Following are 9 T cell receptor beta chains from one sample sequenced in a study of OX40 agonist ivuxolimab in advanced cancers. The data were produced by immunoSEQ multiplex PCR, yet TCRdb's version contains in-frame clones alone and is incomplete. The repertoire holds tens of thousands of clones, roughly 91% seen once, with 2% to 3% in the top ten. Here the sequenced sample was CD4+ or CD8+ T cells sorted from blood, taken in a trial of the OX40 agonist ivuxolimab. The receptors shown here come from an adult with an advanced solid tumor such as melanoma, head and neck, liver or kidney cancer.

This clone was found a few times. J is TRBJ1-2 and V is TRBV30; tentative D call: TRBD1 (6 bases). CDR3 length equals 15 residues. In germline, CDR1 is GTSNPN, CDR2 SVGIG (reference sequence). V was trimmed by 3 bases and J by 4 bases, leaving 18 bases between them. The CDR3 protein is CAWSASSRGTYGYTF. The CDR3 region has the DNA TGTGCCTGGAGCGCCTCCAGCAGGGGAACCTATGGCTACACCTTC.

The V gene is TRBV7-9, the J gene TRBJ2-3; 8 bases fit TRBD1. The CDR3 totals 15 residues. V dropped 3 bases and J dropped 0; count of bases not matched to a gene: 2. CDR1 is SEHNR, CDR2 FQNEAQ, per germline (reference sequence). CDR3 sequence reads: CASSFWTGSTDTQYF. The CDR3 DNA reads TGTGCCAGCAGCTTTTGGACAGGGAGCACAGATACGCAGTATTTT.

This clone was detected only once. V is TRBV5-5 and J is TRBJ2-7, with TRBD2 matching 7 bases. V lost 2 bases to trimming and J lost 7 bases; unmatched junction nucleotides: 12. The CDR3 runs 15 residues. Germline CDR1 is SGHKS and CDR2 is YYEKEE (reference sequence). This chain's CDR3 is CASSFPASGVGEQYF. Here the CDR3 DNA reads TGTGCCAGCAGCTTTCCGGCTAGCGGTGTGGGTGAGCAGTACTTC.

The chain combines TRBV5-1 with TRBJ2-3; D call uncertain. CDR1 and CDR2 from the germline V gene are SGHRS and YFSETQ. Trimming left V 0 bases short and J 0 bases short, with 8 bases between. The CDR3 runs 15 residues. Here the CDR3 DNA reads TGCGCCAGCAGCTTGGCGAGCTCTAGCACAGATACGCAGTATTTT. It yields the protein CASSLASSSTDTQYF.

The chain has TRBV5-1 and TRBJ2-5; possible D gene TRBD1, 5 bases. The V and J ends lost 0 bases and 3 bases respectively, with 9 bases between them. The CDR3 spans 14 residues. In germline, CDR1 is SGHRS, CDR2 YFSETQ. The CDR3 region is CASSLGQGKETQYF. In DNA form, the CDR3 reads TGCGCCAGCAGCTTGGGGCAGGGAAAAGAGACCCAGTACTTC.

The chain employs TRBV27 and TRBJ1-2, with 9 bases that match TRBD1. The CDR3 length is 14 residues. Unmatched junction bases numbered 11, after V lost 7 bases and J lost 8 bases. Germline CDR1 and CDR2: MNHEY and SMNVEV (reference sequence). The CDR3 DNA follows: TGTGCCAGCACCCCCGGGACAGGGCGAGGAGGCTACACCTTC. Its translation is CASTPGTGRGGYTF.

The chain uses TRBV30 and TRBJ1-5; the match to TRBD1 covers 7 bases. J was trimmed by 1 base and V by 5 bases; bases with no gene match: 5. CDR1 and CDR2 (germline): GTSNPN, SVGIG (reference sequence). CDR3 size: 14 residues. The CDR3 region has the DNA TGTGCCTGGTCGGGGACAGCGAGCAATCAGCCCCAGCATTTT. Translating gives CAWSGTASNQPQHF.

The genes are TRBV7-2 and TRBJ2-3; the match to TRBD2 covers 12 bases. This CDR3 is built from 15 residues. Germline loops: CDR1 SGHTA, CDR2 FQGNSA. Trimming took 4 bases from V and 4 from J; bases not matched to a gene: 3. The CDR3 DNA follows: TGTGCCAGCAGCTGGACTAGCGGGATTGCAGATACGCAGTATTTT. It yields the protein CASSWTSGIADTQYF.

This rearrangement joins TRBV10-3 to TRBJ2-3; a weak D match, TRBD1 (6 bases). CDR1 and CDR2 (germline): ENHRY, SYGVKD. V shed 8 bases and J shed 12 bases, with 15 bases lying between them. The CDR3 covers 11 residues. The CDR3 sequence is CAIGRGLGQYF. Here the CDR3 DNA reads TGTGCCATCGGCAGGGGCCTGGGACAGTATTTT.